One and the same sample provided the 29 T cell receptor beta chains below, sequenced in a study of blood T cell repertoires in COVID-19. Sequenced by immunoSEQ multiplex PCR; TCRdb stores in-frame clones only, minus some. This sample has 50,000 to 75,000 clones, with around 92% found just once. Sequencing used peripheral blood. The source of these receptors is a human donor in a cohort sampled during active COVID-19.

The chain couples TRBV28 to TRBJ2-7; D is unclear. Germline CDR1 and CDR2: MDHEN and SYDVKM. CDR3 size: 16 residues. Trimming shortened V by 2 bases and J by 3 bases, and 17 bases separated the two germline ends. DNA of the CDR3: TGTGCCAGCAGTTTAAACATAATACGGCTAGACTACGAGCAGTACTTC. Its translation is CASSLNIIRLDYEQYF.

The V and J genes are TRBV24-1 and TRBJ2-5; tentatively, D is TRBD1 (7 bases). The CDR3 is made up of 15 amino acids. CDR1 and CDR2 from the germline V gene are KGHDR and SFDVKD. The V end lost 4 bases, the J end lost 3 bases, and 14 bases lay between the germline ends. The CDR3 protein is CATSERRGREETQYF. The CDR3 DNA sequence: TGTGCCACCAGTGAGCGGAGGGGGCGCGAAGAGACCCAGTACTTC.

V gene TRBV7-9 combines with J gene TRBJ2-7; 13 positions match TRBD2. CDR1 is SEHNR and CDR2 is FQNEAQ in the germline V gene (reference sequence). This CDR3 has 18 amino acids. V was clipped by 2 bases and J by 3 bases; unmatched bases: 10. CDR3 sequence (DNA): TGTGCCAGCAGCTTAAAGGTGACTAGCGGGGGGATTAACTACGAGCAGTACTTC. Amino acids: CASSLKVTSGGINYEQYF.

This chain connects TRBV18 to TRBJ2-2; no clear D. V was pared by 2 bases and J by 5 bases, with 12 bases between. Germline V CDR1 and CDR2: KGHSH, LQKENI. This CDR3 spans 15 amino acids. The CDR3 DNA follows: TGTGCCAGCTCACCAAGAGGCCGTTCGACCGGGGAGCTGTTTTTT. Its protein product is CASSPRGRSTGELFF.

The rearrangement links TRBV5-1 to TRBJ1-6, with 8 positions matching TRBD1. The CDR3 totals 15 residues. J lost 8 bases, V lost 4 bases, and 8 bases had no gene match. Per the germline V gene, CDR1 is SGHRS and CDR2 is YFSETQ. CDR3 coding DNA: TGCGCCAGCAGCCTAGGGACAGGTCAGGATTCACCCCTCCACTTT. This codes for CASSLGTGQDSPLHF.

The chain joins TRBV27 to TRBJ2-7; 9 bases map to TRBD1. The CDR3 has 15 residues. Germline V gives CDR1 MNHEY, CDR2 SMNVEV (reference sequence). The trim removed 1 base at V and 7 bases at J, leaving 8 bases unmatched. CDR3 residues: CASSLFTGGRGEQYF. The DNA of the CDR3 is TGTGCCAGCAGTTTATTTACAGGGGGCAGGGGTGAGCAGTACTTC.

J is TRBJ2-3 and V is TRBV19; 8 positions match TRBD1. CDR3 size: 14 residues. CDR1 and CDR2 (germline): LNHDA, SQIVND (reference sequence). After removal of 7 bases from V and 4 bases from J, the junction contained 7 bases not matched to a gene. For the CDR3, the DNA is TGTGCCAGTATCGGGACAGGATACTCAGATACGCAGTATTTT. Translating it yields CASIGTGYSDTQYF.

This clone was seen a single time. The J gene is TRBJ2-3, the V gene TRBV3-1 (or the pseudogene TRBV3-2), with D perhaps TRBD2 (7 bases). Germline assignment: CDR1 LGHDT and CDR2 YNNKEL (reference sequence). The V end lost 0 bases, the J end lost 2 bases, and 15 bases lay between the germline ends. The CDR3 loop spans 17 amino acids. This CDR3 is CASSQDIRGGHTDTQYF. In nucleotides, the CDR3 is TGTGCCAGCAGCCAAGATATAAGGGGGGGACACACAGATACGCAGTATTTT.

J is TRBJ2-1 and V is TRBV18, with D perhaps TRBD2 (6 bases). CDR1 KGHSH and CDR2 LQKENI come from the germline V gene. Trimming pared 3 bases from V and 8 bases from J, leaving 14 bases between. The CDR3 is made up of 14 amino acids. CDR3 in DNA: TGTGCCAGCTCACCCGATCTAGCGCGGGATGAGCAGTTCTTC. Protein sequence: CASSPDLARDEQFF.

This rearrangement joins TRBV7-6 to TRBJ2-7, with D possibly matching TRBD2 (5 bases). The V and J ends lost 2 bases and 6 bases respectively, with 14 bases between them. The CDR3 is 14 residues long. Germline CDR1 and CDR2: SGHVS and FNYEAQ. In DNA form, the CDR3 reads TGTGCCAGCAGCTTACTCCAACTCAGCGGCGAGCAGTACTTC. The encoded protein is CASSLLQLSGEQYF.

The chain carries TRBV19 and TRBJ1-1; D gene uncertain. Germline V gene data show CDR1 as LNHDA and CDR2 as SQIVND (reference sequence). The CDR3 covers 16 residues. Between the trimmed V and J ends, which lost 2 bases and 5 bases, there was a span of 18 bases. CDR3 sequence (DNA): TGTGCCAGTAGTATAAATAACCCCGGGTGGGAGACTGAAGCTTTCTTT. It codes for CASSINNPGWETEAFF.

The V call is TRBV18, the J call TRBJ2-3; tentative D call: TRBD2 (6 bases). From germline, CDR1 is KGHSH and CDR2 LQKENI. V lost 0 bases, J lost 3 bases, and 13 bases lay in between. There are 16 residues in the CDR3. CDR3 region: CASSPPTREGTDTQYF. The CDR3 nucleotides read TGTGCCAGCTCACCACCGACTAGAGAGGGTACAGATACGCAGTATTTT.

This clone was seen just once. This chain's CDR3 is CASNRWGGTDTQYF. CDR3 nucleotide sequence: TGTGCCAGCAACCGGTGGGGCGGCACAGATACGCAGTATTTT. The genes are TRBV7-2 and TRBJ2-3; weak D call: TRBD1 (5 bases). Germline V gene lookup returns CDR1 SGHTA and CDR2 FQGNSA. CDR3 size: 14 residues. Between the trimmed V and J ends, which lost 7 bases and 1 base, there was a span of 12 bases. The full variable domain, with the rest looked up from reference TRBV7-2 and TRBJ2-3, is GAGVSQSPSNKVTEKGKDVELRCDPISGHTALYWYRQSLGQGLEFLIYFQGNSAPDKSGLPSDRFSAERTGGSVSTLTIQRTQQEDSAVYLCASNRWGGTDTQYFGPGTRLTVL.

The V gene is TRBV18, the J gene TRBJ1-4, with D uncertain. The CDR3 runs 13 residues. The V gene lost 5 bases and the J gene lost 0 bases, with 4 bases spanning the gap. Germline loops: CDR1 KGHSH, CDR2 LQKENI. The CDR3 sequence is CASSAATNEKLFF. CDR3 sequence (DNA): TGTGCCAGCTCAGCAGCAACTAATGAAAAACTGTTTTTT.

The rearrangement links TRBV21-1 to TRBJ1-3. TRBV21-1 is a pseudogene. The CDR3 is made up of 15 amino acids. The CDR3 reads CASSKESGDRNTIYF. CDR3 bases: TGTGCCAGCAGCAAAGAGTCCGGGGATAGAAACACCATATATTTT.

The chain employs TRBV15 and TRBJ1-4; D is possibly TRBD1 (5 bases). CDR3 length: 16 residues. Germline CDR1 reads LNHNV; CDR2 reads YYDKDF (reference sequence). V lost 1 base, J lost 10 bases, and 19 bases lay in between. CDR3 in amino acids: CATSRVRQGAVRKLFF. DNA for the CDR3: TGTGCCACCAGCAGAGTTAGGCAGGGTGCGGTAAGAAAACTGTTTTTT.

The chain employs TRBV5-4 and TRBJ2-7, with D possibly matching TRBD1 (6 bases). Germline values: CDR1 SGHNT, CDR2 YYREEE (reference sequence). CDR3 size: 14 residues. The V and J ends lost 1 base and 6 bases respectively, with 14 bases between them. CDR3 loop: CASSLQNRVSEQYF. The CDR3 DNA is TGTGCCAGCAGCTTGCAAAACAGGGTGAGCGAGCAGTACTTC.

CDR3 in amino acids: CASSTGLAGADTQYF. As DNA, the CDR3 is TGTGCCAGCAGCACGGGACTAGCGGGAGCCGATACGCAGTATTTT. The chain recombines TRBV7-3 with TRBJ2-3; 14 bases are shared with TRBD2. Trimming cost V 5 bases and J 6 bases; bases outside gene matches: 4. CDR3 length: 15 residues. Germline V lookup: CDR1 SGHTA, CDR2 FQGTGA.

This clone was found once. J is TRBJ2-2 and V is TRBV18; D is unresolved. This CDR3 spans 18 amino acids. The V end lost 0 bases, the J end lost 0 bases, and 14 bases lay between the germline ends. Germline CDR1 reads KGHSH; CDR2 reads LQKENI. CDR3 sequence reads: CASSPPSPRTANTGELFF. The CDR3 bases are TGTGCCAGCTCACCACCATCCCCCCGTACTGCGAACACCGGGGAGCTGTTTTTT.

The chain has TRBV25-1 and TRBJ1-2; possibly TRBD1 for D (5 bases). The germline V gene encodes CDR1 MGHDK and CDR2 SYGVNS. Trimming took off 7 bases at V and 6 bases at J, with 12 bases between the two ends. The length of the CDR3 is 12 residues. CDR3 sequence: CASMNRWDGYTF. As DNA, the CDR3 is TGTGCCAGCATGAACAGGTGGGATGGCTACACCTTC.

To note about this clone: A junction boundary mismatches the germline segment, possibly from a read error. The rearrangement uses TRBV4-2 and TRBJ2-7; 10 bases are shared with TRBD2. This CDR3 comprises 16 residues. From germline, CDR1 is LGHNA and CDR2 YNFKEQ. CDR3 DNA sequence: TGTGCCAGCAGCCCCTCGGCTAGCGGGAGTGGATACGAGCAGTGCTTC. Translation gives CASSPSASGSGYEQCF.

CDR3 loop: CASSIDRGNEQFF. In DNA form, the CDR3 reads TGTGCCAGTAGTATAGATCGCGGGAATGAGCAGTTCTTC. The rearrangement joins TRBV19 to TRBJ2-1; D is perhaps TRBD2 (5 bases). Germline V lookup: CDR1 LNHDA, CDR2 SQIVND (reference sequence). The CDR3 covers 13 residues. V lost 0 bases, J lost 7 bases, and 7 bases lay in between.

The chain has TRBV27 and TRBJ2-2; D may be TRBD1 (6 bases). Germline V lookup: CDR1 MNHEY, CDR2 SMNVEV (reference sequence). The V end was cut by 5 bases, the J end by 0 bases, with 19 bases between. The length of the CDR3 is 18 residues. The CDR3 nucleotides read TGTGCCAGCAGTCACCAAACCGGGACAACCTCGAACACCGGGGAGCTGTTTTTT. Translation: CASSHQTGTTSNTGELFF.

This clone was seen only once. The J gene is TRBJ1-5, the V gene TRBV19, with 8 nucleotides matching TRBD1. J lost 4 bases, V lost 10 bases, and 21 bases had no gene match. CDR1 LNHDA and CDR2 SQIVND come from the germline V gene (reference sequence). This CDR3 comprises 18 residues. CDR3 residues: CATTALGQGMGPNQPQHF. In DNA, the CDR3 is TGTGCCACCACGGCCCTTGGACAGGGCATGGGACCTAATCAGCCCCAGCATTTT.

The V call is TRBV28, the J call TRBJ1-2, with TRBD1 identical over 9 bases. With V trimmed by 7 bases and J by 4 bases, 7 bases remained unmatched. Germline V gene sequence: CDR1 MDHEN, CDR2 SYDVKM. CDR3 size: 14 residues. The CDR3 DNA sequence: TGTGCCAGCACCCTCCCGACAGGGGGCTATGGCTACACCTTC. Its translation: CASTLPTGGYGYTF.

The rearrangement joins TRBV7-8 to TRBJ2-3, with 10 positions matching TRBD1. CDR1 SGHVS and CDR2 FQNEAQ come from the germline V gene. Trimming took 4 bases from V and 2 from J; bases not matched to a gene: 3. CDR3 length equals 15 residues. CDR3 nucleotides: TGTGCCAGCAGCTCCAGACAGGGGGCCACAGATACGCAGTATTTT. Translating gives CASSSRQGATDTQYF.

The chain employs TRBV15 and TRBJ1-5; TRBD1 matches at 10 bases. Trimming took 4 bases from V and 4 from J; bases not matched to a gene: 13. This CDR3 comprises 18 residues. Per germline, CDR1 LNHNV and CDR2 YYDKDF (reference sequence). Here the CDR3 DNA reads TGTGCCACCAGCAACGTCGGGACAGGGGCTTTCTATAATCAGCCCCAGCATTTT. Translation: CATSNVGTGAFYNQPQHF.

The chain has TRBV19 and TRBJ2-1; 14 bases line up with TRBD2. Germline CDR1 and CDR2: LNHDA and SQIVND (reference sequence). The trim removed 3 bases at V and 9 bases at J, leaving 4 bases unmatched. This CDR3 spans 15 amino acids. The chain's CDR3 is CASSISGTSGSEQFF. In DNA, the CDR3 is TGTGCCAGTAGTATCTCCGGGACTAGCGGGAGTGAGCAGTTCTTC.

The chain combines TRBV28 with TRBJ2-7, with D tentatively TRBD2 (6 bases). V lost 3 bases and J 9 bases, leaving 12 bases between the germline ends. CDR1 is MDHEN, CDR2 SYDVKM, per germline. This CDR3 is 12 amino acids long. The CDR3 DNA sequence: TGTGCCAGCAGTTTGCGGGACTTGGCGCAGTACTTC. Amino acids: CASSLRDLAQYF.